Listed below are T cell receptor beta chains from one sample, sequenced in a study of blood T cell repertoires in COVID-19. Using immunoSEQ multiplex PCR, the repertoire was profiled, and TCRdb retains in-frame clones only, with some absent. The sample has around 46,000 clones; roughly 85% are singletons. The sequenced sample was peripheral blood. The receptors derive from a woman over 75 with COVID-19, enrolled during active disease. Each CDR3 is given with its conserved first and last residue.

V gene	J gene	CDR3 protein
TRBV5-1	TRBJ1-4	CASTLAPDRATEKLFF
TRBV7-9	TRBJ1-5	CASSLGASNSNQPQHF
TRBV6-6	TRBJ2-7	CASSYAAGARYEQYF
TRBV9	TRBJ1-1	CASSARDRGRPMNTEAFF
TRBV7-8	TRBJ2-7	CASSVRGTGLRDF
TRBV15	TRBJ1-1	CATSRDTGLGTEAFF
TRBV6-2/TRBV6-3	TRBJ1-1	CASSRGQGITEAFF
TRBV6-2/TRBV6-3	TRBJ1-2	CASSYGQPGYTF
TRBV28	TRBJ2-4	CASSRGQNIQYF
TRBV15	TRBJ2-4	CATSRDLSGRVKNIQYF
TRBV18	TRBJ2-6	CASSPNSGANVLTF
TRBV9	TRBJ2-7	CASSTGTVAYEQYF
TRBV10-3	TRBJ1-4	CAIRGTGGEANEKLFF
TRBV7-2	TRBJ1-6	CASSLQGGGTNSPLHF
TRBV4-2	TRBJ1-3	CASSQDRGNTIYF
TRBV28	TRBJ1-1	CASTKSYTEAFF
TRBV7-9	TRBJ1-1	CASSLGTGNTEAFF
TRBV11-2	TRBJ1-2	CASSPRENYGYTF
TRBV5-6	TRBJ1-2	CASSLRPGFLVYGYTF
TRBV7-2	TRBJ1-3	CASSLRGQIGNTIYF
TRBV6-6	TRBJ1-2	CASSYSQRRSNYGYTF
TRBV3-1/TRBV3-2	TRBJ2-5	CASSQGWRGARETQYF